This TCR beta chain came from a study of cytomegalovirus exposure and HLA in healthy donors. Produced via immunoSEQ multiplex PCR; TCRdb's table is partial and in-frame only. The sample shows around 220,000 clones, 88% of them seen only once. The junction had 7 bases not matched to a gene; V was cut back by 4 bases and J by 8 bases. Germline V gene sequence: CDR1 MRHNA, CDR2 SNTAGT. The CDR3 is made up of 14 amino acids. The clonotype was recovered from a woman in her late teens or twenties in good health and CMV-seronegative. The gene calls are TRBV6-4 and TRBJ2-1, with 8 positions matching TRBD2. Specimen: PBMCs. The CDR3 spells CASSVRAGADEQFF. The CDR3 DNA follows: TGTGCCAGCAGTGTTCGAGCGGGAGCGGATGAGCAGTTCTTC.